This record looks at one TCR beta chain sequence and its context. The antigen is unknown. These data originate in a study of identical twins. Study-wide points: Conclusions leaned on cross-sectional statistical analysis and did not track the same donors over time.

One entry per CDR3 protein, called by TCRdb with MiXCR from the 5' RACE reads. The repertoire holds 200,000 to 300,000 distinct CDR3 sequences, 7.5% seen once, with 5.4% in the top ten. Separately, the same data were catalogued under a study of yellow fever vaccine responses in identical twins.

Source material: CD8+ T cells sorted from blood. This sequence originates from a woman younger than 30 in good health.

CDR3 DNA: TGCAGTGCTGCCGCCGGGGACAATGAGCAGTTCTTC. It translates to CSAAAGDNEQFF. The chain is built from TRBV20-1 and TRBJ2-1, with a tentative D call TRBD2 (5 bases). The CDR3 is 12 residues long. CDR1 DFQATT and CDR2 SNEGSKA come from the germline V gene (reference sequence). The ends were cut back, 5 bases at V and 5 bases at J, with 10 bases in the middle.